Sequencing of this T cell receptor beta chain was carried out in a study of T-cell reconstitution after alpha-beta-depleted transplantation in children. The sample holds many counts of this clonotype. The antigen is undetermined. Construction of the TCRbeta library involved unique molecular identifiers. Each CDR3 protein is one row after TCRdb ran MiXCR on the PCR reads. The data contain tens of thousands of distinct CDR3 sequences, approximately 5% of them singletons. Points from the study as a whole: By about two months after transplant, alpha-beta T cells reportedly arose from several hundred graft clones that had expanded. T-cell numbers and diversity, one year after transplant, stemmed largely from T cells that were newly produced. The origin of high day-60 TCRbeta diversity in some patients lay in surviving recipient T cells and thymic progenitors.

The TCR was taken from a boy younger than two who had a stem cell transplant for acute myeloid leukemia, so the T cells may come from the graft donor. The source material was PBMCs, mostly from graft donor cells, sampled 180 days after TCRalphabeta/CD19-depleted stem cell transplant.

The DNA of the CDR3 is TGCAGTGCTCGTCCAGGACAGGGGAATGGCTACACCTTC. Protein sequence: CSARPGQGNGYTF. This sequence joins TRBV20-1 and TRBJ1-2; 9 bases agree with TRBD1. The length of the CDR3 is 13 residues. CDR1 and CDR2 from the germline V gene are DFQATT and SNEGSKA (reference sequence). J lost 6 bases, V lost 5 bases, and 7 bases had no gene match.